One sample yielded the 17 T cell receptor beta chains listed below, sequenced in a study of T-cell reconstitution after alpha-beta-depleted transplantation in children. Preparing the TCRbeta library involved the use of unique molecular identifiers. MiXCR was run by TCRdb on the PCR reads, yielding one entry per CDR3 protein. The sample carries 750,000 to 950,000 distinct CDR3 sequences, roughly 15% recorded once. The sequences come from PBMCs, mostly from graft donor cells, collected 360 days after TCRalphabeta/CD19-depleted stem cell transplant. The receptors here all came from a male patient aged 5 to 17 who had a stem cell transplant for acute lymphoblastic leukemia, so the T cells may come from the graft donor.

The rearrangement joins TRBV6-5 to TRBJ2-7, with 9 bases identical to TRBD1. The CDR3 length is 16 residues. Germline V gives CDR1 MNHEY, CDR2 SVGAGI. V shed 0 bases, J shed 1 base, and the junction held 4 bases outside the gene matches. CDR3 residues: CASSYSSGTGSYEQYF. The CDR3 nucleotides are TGTGCCAGCAGTTACTCGTCCGGGACAGGGTCCTACGAGCAGTACTTC.

The chain combines TRBV5-1 with TRBJ2-1; TRBD2 matches 7 bases. V shed 0 bases, J shed 2 bases, and the junction held 14 bases outside the gene matches. Germline lookup yields CDR1 SGHRS and CDR2 YFSETQ. This CDR3 contains 19 residues. The CDR3 spells CASSLGRGGPFLTYNEQFF. Here the CDR3 DNA reads TGCGCCAGCAGCTTGGGGCGGGGAGGGCCCTTTCTAACCTACAATGAGCAGTTCTTC.

This clonotype has only a few counts. The rearrangement uses TRBV19 and TRBJ2-3; D is perhaps TRBD1 (6 bases). The germline V gene encodes CDR1 LNHDA and CDR2 SQIVND (reference sequence). Trimming removed 11 bases from V and 1 base from J, with 25 bases in between. The CDR3 sequence is 17 residues long. The CDR3 region is CASIEGEIEVGTDTQYF. The CDR3 DNA sequence: TGTGCCTCTATCGAGGGGGAAATAGAGGTGGGCACAGATACGCAGTATTTT.

This chain uses TRBV12-3 or TRBV12-4 with TRBJ2-5, with D possibly TRBD2 on 5 matching bases. The CDR3 spans 15 residues. Trimming took off 2 bases at V and 4 bases at J, with 14 bases between the two ends. The CDR3 bases are TGTGCCAGCAGTTTAAAGGCTAGCAGGCGAGAGACCCAGTACTTC. Its translation is CASSLKASRRETQYF.

The rearrangement uses TRBV3-1 and TRBJ2-7; no clear D. Trimming took off 3 bases at V and 3 bases at J, with 15 bases between the two ends. This CDR3 is 15 amino acids long. CDR1 and CDR2 (germline): LGHDT, YNNKEL (reference sequence). CDR3 sequence (DNA): TGTGCCAGCAGCCACAGAACTGGGGTCTTCTACGAGCAGTACTTC. Protein sequence: CASSHRTGVFYEQYF.

This clonotype was observed a few times. The genes are TRBV4-1 and TRBJ1-1, with D uncertain. Trimming left V 4 bases short and J 7 bases short, with 13 bases between. This CDR3 has 13 residues. Germline assignment: CDR1 MGHRA and CDR2 YSYEKL. In DNA form, the CDR3 reads TGCGCCAGCAGCCGCGTCATTATCGGTGAAGCTTTCTTT. This translates into CASSRVIIGEAFF.

The V gene is TRBV5-5, the J gene TRBJ2-2, with 8 bases aligning to TRBD2. J lost 1 base, V lost 4 bases, and 6 bases had no gene match. The CDR3 is 16 residues long. CDR1 is SGHKS and CDR2 is YYEKEE in the germline V gene (reference sequence). CDR3 residues: CASSGTSRGNTGELFF. The CDR3 region has the DNA TGTGCCAGCAGCGGGACTAGTAGAGGGAACACCGGGGAGCTGTTTTTT.

The sample holds a few counts of this clonotype. This chain connects TRBV7-8 to TRBJ2-1, with 7 bases matching TRBD2. The V and J ends lost 0 bases and 2 bases, in that order; junction bases with no gene match: 4. This CDR3 is 16 amino acids long. Germline CDR1 SGHVS, CDR2 FQNEAQ. CDR3 DNA sequence: TGTGCCAGCAGCTTAGCGGGAGGGGTCGCCTACAATGAGCAGTTCTTC. Protein: CASSLAGGVAYNEQFF.

Comment on this clonotype: No conserved phenylalanine or tryptophan ends this CDR3, so it is likely a read error. V is TRBV29-1 and J is TRBJ2-7; 10 nucleotides match TRBD2. Germline trimming cut 0 bases from V and 3 bases from J; bases unmatched to any gene: 5. The CDR3 has 15 amino acids. Germline assignment: CDR1 SQVTM and CDR2 ANQGSEA. CDR3: CSVEERTSGDYEQYC. The CDR3 region has the DNA TGCAGCGTTGAAGAAAGGACTAGCGGAGACTACGAGCAGTACTGC.

The chain is built from TRBV2 and TRBJ2-2; D unclear. V lost 2 bases, J lost 2 bases, and 6 bases lay in between. The CDR3 extends over 14 amino acids. Germline lookup yields CDR1 SNHLY and CDR2 FYNNEI. Here the CDR3 reads CASSELGNTGELFF. The CDR3 DNA sequence: TGTGCCAGCAGTGAACTGGGAAACACCGGGGAGCTGTTTTTT. The whole variable domain, filled in from reference TRBV2 and TRBJ2-2, reads EPEVTQTPSHQVTQMGQEVILRCVPISNHLYFYWYRQILGQKVEFLVSFYNNEISEKSEIFDDQFSVERPDGSNFTLKIRSTKLEDSAMYFCASSELGNTGELFFGEGSRLTVL.

The chain combines TRBV5-1 with TRBJ1-6; TRBD1 matches at 11 bases. This CDR3 has 17 residues. Germline V gene lookup returns CDR1 SGHRS and CDR2 YFSETQ. With V trimmed by 4 bases and J by 8 bases, 11 bases remained unmatched. DNA for the CDR3: TGCGCCAGCAGCCAACCGGACAGGGGGCGAAACTATTCACCCCTCCACTTT. It codes for CASSQPDRGRNYSPLHF.

V and J are TRBV2 and TRBJ2-3; the D gene is possibly TRBD2 (6 bases). Germline values: CDR1 SNHLY, CDR2 FYNNEI. This CDR3 has 18 amino acids. The ends were cut back, 3 bases at V and 0 bases at J, with 19 bases in the middle. In nucleotides, the CDR3 is TGTGCCAGCAGTGATACCCGATACCAGCGGGCGAGCACAGATACGCAGTATTTT. Amino acid sequence: CASSDTRYQRASTDTQYF.

The V call is TRBV12-5, the J call TRBJ2-1, with 8 bases that match TRBD2. The V gene end was trimmed by 4 bases and the J gene end by 9 bases; junction bases not matched to a gene: 8. Germline CDR1 and CDR2: LGHNT and FRNRAP. The CDR3 consists of 14 residues. The CDR3 DNA reads as TGTGCTAGTGGTTCCCCACCCACTAGCGGTGAGCAGTTCTTC. As protein: CASGSPPTSGEQFF.

This clonotype was counted only a few times. This chain uses TRBV7-2 with TRBJ2-1, with D unclear. CDR1 is SGHTA and CDR2 is FQGNSA in the germline V gene. The CDR3 has 15 residues. Trimming took 3 bases from V and 4 from J, leaving 13 bases between them. This CDR3 reads CASSLVRATYNEQFF. For the CDR3, the DNA is TGTGCCAGCAGCTTGGTACGGGCCACTTACAATGAGCAGTTCTTC. The entire variable domain, with the rest obtained from reference TRBV7-2 and TRBJ2-1, is as follows: GAGVSQSPSNKVTEKGKDVELRCDPISGHTALYWYRQSLGQGLEFLIYFQGNSAPDKSGLPSDRFSAERTGGSVSTLTIQRTQQEDSAVYLCASSLVRATYNEQFFGPGTRLTVL.

This rearrangement joins TRBV7-2 to TRBJ1-5, with D perhaps TRBD1 (5 bases). Germline V gives CDR1 SGHTA, CDR2 FQGNSA. The length of the CDR3 is 22 residues. The V end was cut by 5 bases, the J end by 2 bases, with 34 bases between. CDR3 region: CASSTRFAPSGRGQDGNQPQHF. The DNA for the CDR3 is TGTGCCAGCAGCACTCGTTTTGCCCCGTCGGGACGCGGCCAAGATGGCAATCAGCCCCAGCATTTT.

This clonotype was recorded many times. J is TRBJ2-3 and V is TRBV5-1; 8 nucleotides line up with TRBD2. V trimming: 2 bases; J trimming: 2 bases; junction bases outside the gene matches: 4. Germline V gene data show CDR1 as SGHRS and CDR2 as YFSETQ. The CDR3 runs 15 residues. CDR3 nucleotide sequence: TGCGCCAGCAGCTTCACTAGCGGTTCCACAGATACGCAGTATTTT. Translating gives CASSFTSGSTDTQYF.

The chain links TRBV29-1 to TRBJ2-2; weak D call: TRBD1 (6 bases). The V end lost 7 bases, the J end lost 7 bases, and 19 bases lay between the germline ends. CDR3 size: 14 residues. The germline V gene encodes CDR1 SQVTM and CDR2 ANQGSEA. CDR3 in amino acids: CSARRDIGDGELFF. The CDR3 DNA reads TGCAGCGCCCGCCGGGACATCGGGGACGGGGAGCTGTTTTTT.